The 10 T cell receptor beta chains below all came from one sample that was sequenced in a study of T cells in Graves' hyperthyroidism and ophthalmopathy. The source material, RNA transcripts, was used to amplify TCR beta CDR3 regions. Initially, a first-round RT-PCR of the TCR CDR3 employed the HTBI primer set. TCRdb processed the multiplex PCR reads anew with MiXCR; each CDR3 protein has one entry. The repertoire holds under 350,000 distinct CDR3 sequences, about 20% seen once, with 45% to 50% in the top ten. The sequencing input was blood. These receptors came from a woman in her fifties or sixties with Graves' hyperthyroidism.

The V and J genes are TRBV12-3 or TRBV12-4 and TRBJ2-3, with TRBD1 identical over 8 bases. This CDR3 comprises 16 residues. J lost 3 bases, V lost 5 bases, and 10 bases had no gene match. The CDR3: CASSRAHRGETDTQYF. The CDR3, as DNA: TGTGCCAGCAGTCGGGCCCACAGGGGGGAGACAGATACGCAGTATTTT.

This clonotype was counted at least ten times. DNA of the CDR3: TGTGCCAGCCGTTGGGGGATGGGAGATACGCAGTATTTT. Protein sequence: CASRWGMGDTQYF. The gene calls are TRBV2 and TRBJ2-3; perhaps D is TRBD1 or TRBD2 (5 bases each). Germline V CDR1 and CDR2: SNHLY, FYNNEI. With 8 bases removed from V and 5 bases from J, the gap between germline ends came to 14 bases. The CDR3 totals 13 residues.

This clonotype came up many times. The rearrangement joins TRBV5-1 to TRBJ1-1; 10 bases map to TRBD1. V lost 2 bases, J lost 4 bases, and 11 bases stayed unmatched. Looked up from germline, CDR1 is SGHRS and CDR2 is YFSETQ. The CDR3 consists of 17 residues. Here the CDR3 reads CASSFLGQGQGVTEAFF. CDR3 DNA sequence: TGCGCCAGCAGCTTTCTGGGACAGGGGCAGGGAGTCACTGAAGCTTTCTTT.

This clonotype was detected ten times or more. V gene TRBV3-1 combines with J gene TRBJ1-5; D gene ambiguous. The CDR3 has 14 residues. V lost 0 bases and J 2 bases, leaving 5 bases between the germline ends. Germline CDR1 reads LGHDT; CDR2 reads YNNKEL (reference sequence). CDR3 nucleotide sequence: TGTGCCAGCAGCCAAGATTACGGCAATCAGCCCCAGCATTTT. Protein product: CASSQDYGNQPQHF.

The gene calls are TRBV6-1 and TRBJ1-1, with 12 bases that match TRBD1. The CDR3 totals 13 residues. Germline values: CDR1 MNHNS, CDR2 SASEGT. J was trimmed by 10 bases and V by 6 bases; bases with no gene match: 6. DNA of the CDR3: TGTGCCAGCAGCCAGGGACAGGGGGCACCAGCTTTCTTT. It specifies CASSQGQGAPAFF.

The chain joins TRBV25-1 to TRBJ2-2; D gene unclear. Germline V CDR1 and CDR2: MGHDK, SYGVNS. V was clipped by 11 bases and J by 1 base, with 8 bases between them. The CDR3 is 12 residues long. CDR3 region: CACDGNTGELFF. CDR3 coding DNA: TGTGCCTGTGACGGGAACACCGGGGAGCTGTTTTTT.

The chain joins TRBV5-1 to TRBJ1-1; D is perhaps TRBD1 (5 bases). Germline V lookup: CDR1 SGHRS, CDR2 YFSETQ. Trimming pared 0 bases from V and 1 base from J, leaving 7 bases between. This CDR3 has 14 residues. This CDR3 reads CASSLGDANTEAFF. CDR3 in DNA: TGCGCCAGCAGCTTGGGGGACGCGAACACTGAAGCTTTCTTT. The full variable domain, in which reference TRBV5-1 and TRBJ1-1 provide the parts outside the CDR3, is KAGVTQTPRYLIKTRGQQVTLSCSPISGHRSVSWYQQTPGQGLQFLFEYFSETQRNKGNFPGRFSGRQFSNSRSEMNVSTLELGDSALYLCASSLGDANTEAFFGQGTRLTVV.

V is TRBV2 and J is TRBJ2-2; TRBD2 agrees at 9 bases. The V and J ends lost 6 bases and 5 bases, in that order; junction bases with no gene match: 4. CDR1 and CDR2 (germline): SNHLY, FYNNEI. CDR3 length: 14 residues. CDR3 residues: CASRKAGGTGELFF. The DNA for the CDR3 is TGTGCCAGCAGAAAAGCGGGGGGAACCGGGGAGCTGTTTTTT.

The chain carries TRBV28 and TRBJ1-5; possibly TRBD1 for D (6 bases). Germline CDR1 MDHEN, CDR2 SYDVKM. V shed 3 bases and J shed 3 bases, with 18 bases lying between them. The CDR3 is made up of 17 amino acids. The DNA for the CDR3 is TGTGCCAGCAGTTTCGCGGTAGCAGGGGATTTCAATCAGCCCCAGCATTTT. This sequence encodes CASSFAVAGDFNQPQHF.

This chain joins TRBV27 and TRBJ1-5, with D hard to call. Germline CDR1 MNHEY, CDR2 SMNVEV (reference sequence). The germline V and J ends were trimmed by 5 bases and 3 bases, with 5 bases remaining between them. The CDR3 sequence is 12 residues long. The CDR3 reads CASSMINQPQHF. The CDR3 region has the DNA TGTGCCAGCAGTATGATCAATCAGCCCCAGCATTTT.